The 20 T cell receptor beta chains listed next were all sequenced from one sample in a study of cytomegalovirus exposure and HLA in healthy donors. Researchers ran the PCR with 60 Vbeta and 13 Jbeta primers. The assay was immunoSEQ multiplex PCR, and TCRdb's table has in-frame clones only and misses some. Among roughly 160,000 clones, more than 80% were seen once, and the ten largest hold roughly 7.5%. What was sequenced was PBMCs. The receptors were gathered from a woman in her thirties in good health and CMV-seropositive.

V and J are TRBV4-3 and TRBJ2-3; a weak D match, TRBD1 (5 bases). V lost 3 bases, J lost 2 bases, and 21 bases lay in between. The CDR3 has 18 residues. Germline-derived CDR1 and CDR2 are LGHNA and YSLEER. The CDR3 coding sequence is TGCGCCAGCAGCCAGACGGTAGGGCAGGGTCTTTACACAGATACGCAGTATTTT. This codes for CASSQTVGQGLYTDTQYF.

The chain combines TRBV9 with TRBJ1-5, with D unclear. The CDR3 has 13 residues. The germline V gene encodes CDR1 SGDLS and CDR2 YYNGEE. V was trimmed by 3 bases and J by 4 bases, leaving 8 bases between them. CDR3 nucleotides: TGTGCCAGCAGCGGTACAGTGAATCAGCCCCAGCATTTT. Translation gives CASSGTVNQPQHF.

The V call is TRBV4-3, the J call TRBJ2-6; D is undetermined. The CDR3 has 19 amino acids. Trimming took off 0 bases at V and 0 bases at J, with 15 bases between the two ends. CDR1 LGHNA and CDR2 YSLEER come from the germline V gene. The CDR3 sequence is CASSQDLPQIHSGANVLTF. CDR3 DNA: TGCGCCAGCAGCCAAGATCTTCCCCAGATACACTCTGGGGCCAACGTCCTGACTTTC.

This chain joins TRBV19 and TRBJ2-3; D not certain. V was cut by 5 bases and J by 0 bases, with 12 bases left in between. The CDR3 totals 15 residues. Germline CDR1 LNHDA, CDR2 SQIVND (reference sequence). CDR3 sequence reads: CASSRTLLSTDTQYF. CDR3 in DNA: TGTGCCAGTAGTCGTACACTACTCAGCACAGATACGCAGTATTTT.

The rearrangement uses TRBV10-2 and TRBJ1-5; D is unclear. Trimming stripped 6 bases from V and 0 bases from J, with 3 bases between. Germline V lookup: CDR1 WSHSY, CDR2 SAAADI. The CDR3 loop spans 12 amino acids. The CDR3: CASRASNQPQHF. In DNA form, the CDR3 reads TGCGCCAGCAGGGCTAGCAATCAGCCCCAGCATTTT.

This clone appeared once. The chain links TRBV30 to TRBJ2-5; D gene unclear. This CDR3 is 12 amino acids long. V lost 4 bases and J 1 base, leaving 7 bases between the germline ends. Germline assignment: CDR1 GTSNPN and CDR2 SVGIG (reference sequence). The DNA of the CDR3 is TGTGCCTGGAACATTGGCCAAGAGACCCAGTACTTC. Translation: CAWNIGQETQYF.

The gene calls are TRBV18 and TRBJ2-1; 9 bases match TRBD1. CDR1 is KGHSH, CDR2 LQKENI, per germline. Trimming removed 6 bases from V and 6 bases from J; junction bases left unmatched: 12. CDR3 size: 16 residues. This chain's CDR3 is CASSSPGTGTPNEQFF. The CDR3 DNA sequence: TGTGCCAGCTCTTCACCCGGGACAGGGACCCCCAATGAGCAGTTCTTC.

This clone appeared a single time. The chain combines TRBV11-1 with TRBJ2-3; TRBD2 aligns across 7 bases. Trimming removed 4 bases from V and 3 bases from J; junction bases left unmatched: 13. Germline V lookup: CDR1 SGHAT, CDR2 FQDESV (reference sequence). This CDR3 spans 17 amino acids. The CDR3 spells CASSSYPHGGRTDTQYF. The CDR3 DNA reads TGTGCCAGCAGCTCCTATCCTCACGGGGGGAGGACAGATACGCAGTATTTT.

This clone has only one observation. This rearrangement joins TRBV7-2 to TRBJ1-2; TRBD1 aligns across 7 bases. The CDR3 spans 17 residues. Trimming at V came to 5 bases and at J to 4 bases, leaving 16 bases not matched to a gene. Germline lookup yields CDR1 SGHTA and CDR2 FQGNSA. CDR3 in DNA: TGTGCCAGCAGCCTAAGACAGGGTGGAATCGCTAGCTATGGCTACACCTTC. This gives the protein CASSLRQGGIASYGYTF.

This clone was found once. The J gene is TRBJ2-2, the V gene TRBV2; 7 nucleotides line up with TRBD1. The germline V gene encodes CDR1 SNHLY and CDR2 FYNNEI. The V segment lost 4 bases and the J segment 0 bases; nucleotides outside the gene matches: 8. CDR3 length: 17 amino acids. In nucleotides, the CDR3 is TGTGCCAGCAGTGGGCGCGCCGGACAGGCGAACACCGGGGAGCTGTTTTTT. The encoded protein is CASSGRAGQANTGELFF.

As concerns this clone: Mismatch with germline at one junction end may stem from a read error. The gene calls are TRBV7-9 and TRBJ2-5; tentatively, D is TRBD1 (6 bases). The CDR3 totals 13 residues. Per germline, CDR1 SEHNR and CDR2 FQNEAQ (reference sequence). CDR3 amino acids: CSSSLATSGAQYF. As DNA, the CDR3 is TGTTCCAGCAGCTTGGCCACATCAGGGGCCCAGTACTTC.

V gene TRBV15 combines with J gene TRBJ2-7; D gene unclear. From germline, CDR1 is LNHNV and CDR2 YYDKDF (reference sequence). V lost 0 bases and J 5 bases, leaving 20 bases between the germline ends. The CDR3 is made up of 17 amino acids. The CDR3 protein is CATSRDRSFNLLNEQYF. CDR3 in DNA: TGTGCCACCAGCAGAGATCGGTCCTTTAACCTCCTGAACGAGCAGTACTTC.

On this clone itself: Different DNA sequences within this sample yield the same CDR3. This chain joins TRBV9 and TRBJ2-1; unclear D gene. CDR3 size: 12 residues. The germline V gene has CDR1 SGDLS and CDR2 YYNGEE. Between the trimmed V and J ends, which lost 0 bases and 6 bases, there was a span of 4 bases. The CDR3 here is CASSVAGNEQFF. As DNA, the CDR3 is TGTGCCAGCAGCGTAGCCGGCAATGAGCAGTTCTTC.

The chain recombines TRBV21-1 with TRBJ1-2; the table's D call of TRBD1 was not tested on the DNA. TRBV21-1 is designated a pseudogene. The length of the CDR3 is 16 residues. This CDR3 is CASSKNWDRGAYGYTF. CDR3 sequence (DNA): TGTGCCAGCAGCAAAAATTGGGACAGGGGCGCCTATGGCTACACCTTC.

In nucleotides, the CDR3 is TGTGCCAGCAGCACGACAGTGAACACTGAAGCTTTCTTT. It translates to CASSTTVNTEAFF. The chain combines TRBV7-3 with TRBJ1-1, with D tentatively TRBD1 (5 bases). Trimming took off 5 bases at V and 0 bases at J, with 7 bases between the two ends. This CDR3 has 13 residues. Germline-derived CDR1 and CDR2 are SGHTA and FQGTGA.

The V call is TRBV2, the J call TRBJ1-1; TRBD1 agrees at 8 bases. This CDR3 comprises 14 residues. Trimming at V came to 6 bases and at J to 5 bases, leaving 8 bases not matched to a gene. Germline CDR1 and CDR2: SNHLY and FYNNEI. Here the CDR3 reads CASRKDREGTEAFF. In DNA, the CDR3 is TGTGCCAGCAGGAAGGACAGGGAGGGGACTGAAGCTTTCTTT. The entire variable domain, with the rest obtained from reference TRBV2 and TRBJ1-1, is as follows: EPEVTQTPSHQVTQMGQEVILRCVPISNHLYFYWYRQILGQKVEFLVSFYNNEISEKSEIFDDQFSVERPDGSNFTLKIRSTKLEDSAMYFCASRKDREGTEAFFGQGTRLTVV.

This clone was detected a few times. V usage is TRBV11-2 and J usage is TRBJ2-5; 7 positions match TRBD2. Trimming took 5 bases from V and 1 from J; bases not matched to a gene: 10. Germline assignment: CDR1 SGHAT and CDR2 FQNNGV. The CDR3 spans 16 residues. CDR3 amino acids: CASSPGAGVGQETQYF. DNA for the CDR3: TGTGCCAGCAGCCCCGGCGCGGGGGTCGGCCAAGAGACCCAGTACTTC.

The chain combines TRBV6-1 with TRBJ1-5; D is possibly TRBD1 (6 bases). V was shortened by 6 bases and J by 6 bases, with 15 bases between the two germline ends. In germline, CDR1 is MNHNS, CDR2 SASEGT. The length of the CDR3 is 14 residues. The CDR3 sequence: CASRRQAPAQPQHF. The CDR3 DNA follows: TGTGCCAGCAGAAGACAGGCACCCGCTCAGCCCCAGCATTTT.

The chain links TRBV5-6 to TRBJ2-3, with a tentative D call TRBD2 (5 bases). V lost 2 bases, J lost 7 bases, and 11 bases lay in between. Germline CDR1 reads SGHDT; CDR2 reads YYEEEE. This CDR3 has 13 residues. CDR3 nucleotides: TGTGCCAGCAGCTTTGGACCGGGAAATACGCAGTATTTT. Amino acid sequence: CASSFGPGNTQYF.

A few counts support this clone. V gene TRBV10-3 combines with J gene TRBJ1-1; 10 nucleotides agree with TRBD1. CDR1 is ENHRY, CDR2 SYGVKD, per germline. V gave up 0 bases and J gave up 6 bases; unmatched junction bases: 7. The CDR3 extends over 16 amino acids. CDR3 in amino acids: CAISESRGQGNPEAFF. The CDR3 DNA follows: TGTGCCATCAGTGAGTCGAGGGGACAGGGGAATCCTGAAGCTTTCTTT.